In this sample, the clone carrying this T cell receptor (beta chain) turned up a few times. What it recognizes is unknown. This CDR3 comprises 16 residues. Germline V gene lookup returns CDR1 LGHNT and CDR2 FRNRAP. The V gene end was trimmed by 4 bases and the J gene end by 0 bases; junction bases not matched to a gene: 9. A second roughly 6 to 12 cycle PCR used barcoded and J-beta primers. Using its own MiXCR run on the 5' RACE reads, TCRdb lists one record per CDR3 protein. The sample has 1.2 million to 1.5 million distinct CDR3 sequences; around 42% are singletons. The data belong to a study of blood T cells in healthy people across ages. Broader study findings: The study could not conclusively compare naive and antigen-experienced cells, given its unsorted PBMCs.

The rearrangement uses TRBV12-5 and TRBJ2-7; 7 nucleotides match TRBD2. Sequenced sample: blood. The origin of this receptor is a woman aged 18-29 years in good health. The DNA for the CDR3 is TGTGCTAGTGGTTCCCCCCGGATAGCGGGCTCCTACGAGCAGTACTTC. Translation: CASGSPRIAGSYEQYF.